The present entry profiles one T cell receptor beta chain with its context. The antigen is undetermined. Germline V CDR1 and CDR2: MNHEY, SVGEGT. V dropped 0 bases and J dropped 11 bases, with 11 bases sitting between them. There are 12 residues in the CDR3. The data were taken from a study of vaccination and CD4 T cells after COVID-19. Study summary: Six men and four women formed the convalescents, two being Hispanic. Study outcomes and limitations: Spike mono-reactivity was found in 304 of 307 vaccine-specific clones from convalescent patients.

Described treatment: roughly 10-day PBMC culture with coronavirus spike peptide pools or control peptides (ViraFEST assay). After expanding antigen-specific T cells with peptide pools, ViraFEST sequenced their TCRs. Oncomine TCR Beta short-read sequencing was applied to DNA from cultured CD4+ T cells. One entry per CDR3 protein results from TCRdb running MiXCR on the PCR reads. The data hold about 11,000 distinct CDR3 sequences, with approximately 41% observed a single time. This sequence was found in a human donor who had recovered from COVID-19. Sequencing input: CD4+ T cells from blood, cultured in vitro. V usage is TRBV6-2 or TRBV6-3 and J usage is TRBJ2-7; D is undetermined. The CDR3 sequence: CASSYSYQAEYF. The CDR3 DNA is TGTGCCAGCAGTTACTCCTACCAGGCCGAGTACTTC.